The rows below give T cell receptor beta chains drawn from one sample of a study of blood T cell repertoires in COVID-19. The table came from immunoSEQ multiplex PCR; TCRdb's copy has only in-frame clones and leaves some out. The sample has around 400,000 clones, just over 90% seen once. Sequencing was performed on PBMCs or T cells enriched from blood (not recorded which). These receptors were taken from a woman between 35 and 50 years old who had been exposed to COVID-19. Each CDR3 is given with its conserved first and last residue. The order of the fields is J gene, CDR3 length, V gene, D gene, clone size, CDR3 DNA, CDR3 protein. A D gene is named only where the DNA matches it firmly. Rows may omit the clone size; those that give it use once, few, many or a size class.

TRBJ2-7 | 16 | TRBV7-9 | TRBD1 | - | TGTGCCAGCAGCTCCAACCTGGGGGACAGCTACTACGAGCAGTACTTC | CASSSNLGDSYYEQYF
TRBJ1-4 | 15 | TRBV12-5 | TRBD1 | - | TGTGCTAGTGGCCCCATACAGGGGAAGGGGGAAAAACTGTTTTTT | CASGPIQGKGEKLFF
TRBJ2-7 | 14 | TRBV4-3 | TRBD1 | once | TGCGCCAGCAGCCTAGACAGGGGTTCGTACGAGCAGTACTTC | CASSLDRGSYEQYF
TRBJ1-5 | 14 | TRBV12-5 | - | - | TGTGCTAGTTGGTCCGGGTATAGCAATCAGCCCCAGCATTTT | CASWSGYSNQPQHF
TRBJ2-2 | 16 | TRBV5-1 | TRBD1 | - | TGCGCCAGCAGCCTACAGGGGGCCCCGACCACCGGGGAGCTGTTTTTT | CASSLQGAPTTGELFF
TRBJ2-5 | 18 | TRBV6-7 | TRBD2 | - | TGTGCCAGCAGTTACTCTGTAGCGCGGGGGGGGCTCCGGGAGACCCAGTACTTC | CASSYSVARGGLRETQYF
TRBJ1-2 | 12 | TRBV2 | TRBD1 | - | TGTGCCAGCAGTGTCGACAGGGCCCGGGTCACCTTC | CASSVDRARVTF
TRBJ1-1 | 17 | TRBV5-4 | - | - | TGTGCCAGCAGCTTGGATGGGGGGACTGATAGGACGACTGAAGCTTTCTTT | CASSLDGGTDRTTEAFF
TRBJ2-7 | 14 | TRBV6-1 | TRBD2 | - | TGTGCCAGCAGTGAAAGTGGGGGGGAATACGAGCAGTACTTC | CASSESGGEYEQYF
TRBJ2-2 | 15 | TRBV9 | - | - | TGTGCCAGCAGCGCCCATAGCGGGAACACCGGGGAGCTGTTTTTT | CASSAHSGNTGELFF
TRBJ2-5 | 11 | TRBV9 | - | - | TGTGCCAGCAGCGTGGCAGAGACCCAGTACTTC | CASSVAETQYF
TRBJ2-1 | 16 | TRBV14 | TRBD2 | - | TGTGCCAGCAGCCAAGGGACTAGCGGGATCTACAATGAGCAGTTCTTC | CASSQGTSGIYNEQFF
TRBJ1-2 | 14 | TRBV7-9 | TRBD1 | - | TGTGCCAGCAGCCCGGGACAGGGCGTACATGGCTACACCTTC | CASSPGQGVHGYTF
TRBJ1-5 | 13 | TRBV6-5 | TRBD1 | - | TGTGCCAGCAGTCGACAGGGGTCTCGGCCCCAGCATTTT | CASSRQGSRPQHF
TRBJ1-1 | 14 | TRBV19 | - | - | TGTGCCAGTAGTATAGCCGGGTTTAACACTGAAGCTTTCTTT | CASSIAGFNTEAFF
TRBJ1-1 | 16 | TRBV11-3 | - | - | TGTGCCAGCAGCTTAACGGGAGCAGGGACTAACACTGAAGCTTTCTTT | CASSLTGAGTNTEAFF
TRBJ1-2 | 12 | TRBV3-1/TRBV3-2 | - | - | TGTGCCAGCAGCCAAGAGGGTCGGGTCTACACCTTC | CASSQEGRVYTF
TRBJ1-2 | 13 | TRBV3-1/TRBV3-2 | - | - | TGTGCCAGCAGCCAAGAGGAGTACTATGGCTACACCTTC | CASSQEEYYGYTF
TRBJ1-1 | 12 | TRBV11-3 | - | - | TGTGCCAGCAGCCCCGGGGTCACTGAAGCTTTCTTT | CASSPGVTEAFF
TRBJ2-7 | 13 | TRBV19 | TRBD2 | - | TGTGCCAGTAGTTGGGGACTAGCGGGATGGCAGTACTTC | CASSWGLAGWQYF
TRBJ2-2 | 15 | TRBV13 | TRBD1 | few | TGTGCCAGCAGCCCGTACCGGACAGGCACCGGGGAGCTGTTTTTT | CASSPYRTGTGELFF
TRBJ2-2 | 16 | TRBV19 | - | - | TGTGCCAGTAGTATTGGTGACTCCGCGAACACCGGGGAGCTGTTTTTT | CASSIGDSANTGELFF
TRBJ2-1 | 15 | TRBV6-6 | TRBD1 | - | TGTGCCAGCAGTTCGGTCGGGACAGGGGGCAATGAGCAGTTCTTC | CASSSVGTGGNEQFF
TRBJ2-1 | 13 | TRBV21-1 | - | - | TGTGCCAGCAGACTTGACAGGGAAGATGAGCAGTTCTTC | CASRLDREDEQFF
TRBJ2-1 | 14 | TRBV5-6 | - | - | TGTGCCAGCAGTAATTGGGGGACATACAATGAGCAGTTCTTC | CASSNWGTYNEQFF
TRBJ2-1 | 15 | TRBV9 | TRBD2 | - | TGTGCCAGCAGCGTAGACGGGGGGGCCTACAATGAGCAGTTCTTC | CASSVDGGAYNEQFF
TRBJ1-3 | 16 | TRBV5-6 | - | - | TGTGCCAGCAGCTTGGCGGACATAGCATACGGAAACACCATATATTTT | CASSLADIAYGNTIYF
TRBJ2-4 | 20 | TRBV2 | - | - | TGTGCCAGCAGTGAAGCAGTGGTACTAGAGTGGGTCGATGCCAAAAACATTCAGTACTTC | CASSEAVVLEWVDAKNIQYF
TRBJ1-4 | 13 | TRBV5-4 | - | once | TGTGCCAGCAGGGGGACTTCAAGTGAAAAACTGTTTTTT | CASRGTSSEKLFF